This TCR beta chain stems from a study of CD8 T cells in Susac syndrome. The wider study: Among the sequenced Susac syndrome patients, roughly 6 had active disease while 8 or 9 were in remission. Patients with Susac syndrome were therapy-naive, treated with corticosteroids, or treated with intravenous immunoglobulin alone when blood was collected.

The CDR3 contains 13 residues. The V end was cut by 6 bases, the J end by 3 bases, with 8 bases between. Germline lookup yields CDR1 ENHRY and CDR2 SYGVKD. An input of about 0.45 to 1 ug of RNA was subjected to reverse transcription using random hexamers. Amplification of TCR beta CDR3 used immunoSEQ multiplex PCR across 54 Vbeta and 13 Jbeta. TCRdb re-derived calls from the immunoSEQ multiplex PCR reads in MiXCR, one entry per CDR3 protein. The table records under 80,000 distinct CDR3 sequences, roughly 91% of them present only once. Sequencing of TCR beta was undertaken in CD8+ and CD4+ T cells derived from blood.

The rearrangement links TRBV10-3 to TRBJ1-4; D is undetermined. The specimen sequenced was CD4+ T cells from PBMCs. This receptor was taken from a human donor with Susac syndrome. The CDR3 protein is CAISDGPNEKLFF. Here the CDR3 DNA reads TGTGCCATCAGCGACGGCCCTAATGAAAAACTGTTTTTT.